The 27 T cell receptor beta chains below were found in one sample sequenced in a study of cytomegalovirus exposure and HLA in healthy donors. 60 Vbeta and 13 Jbeta primers were used in PCR. Assay used: immunoSEQ multiplex PCR; TCRdb lists only in-frame clones, some missing. The table shows tens of thousands of clones, with 72% occurring only once. The sample consisted of PBMCs. The receptors shown here come from a middle-aged woman in good health and CMV-seropositive.

This clone has only one observation. The chain links TRBV18 to TRBJ2-7; TRBD1 matches 7 bases. The CDR3 contains 14 residues. Looked up from germline, CDR1 is KGHSH and CDR2 is LQKENI. V gave up 3 bases and J gave up 3 bases; unmatched junction bases: 5. CDR3 bases: TGTGCCAGCTCACCCGGGACAGCGGACTACGAGCAGTACTTC. Its protein is CASSPGTADYEQYF. Full variable domain (remainder filled in from reference TRBV18 and TRBJ2-7): NAGVMQNPRHLVRRRGQEARLRCSPMKGHSHVYWYRQLPEEGLKFMVYLQKENIIDESGMPKERFSAEFPKEGPSILRIQQVVRGDSAAYFCASSPGTADYEQYFGPGTRLTVT.

The rearrangement uses TRBV7-3 and TRBJ2-3, with a tentative D call TRBD2 (6 bases). The germline gives CDR1 SGHTA, CDR2 FQGTGA. V dropped 5 bases and J dropped 5 bases, with 17 bases sitting between them. This CDR3 region has 15 residues. CDR3 region: CASSGESSVGDTQYF. The CDR3 region has the DNA TGTGCCAGCAGCGGCGAGTCTAGCGTCGGAGATACGCAGTATTTT.

This chain joins TRBV6-1 and TRBJ2-5, with D tentatively TRBD2 (6 bases). Per germline, CDR1 MNHNS and CDR2 SASEGT. The length of the CDR3 is 13 residues. V was shortened by 7 bases and J by 2 bases, with 11 bases between the two germline ends. In nucleotides, the CDR3 is TGTGCCAGCAAGTTCGGGACTCAAGAGACCCAGTACTTC. The encoded protein is CASKFGTQETQYF.

Here the CDR3 reads CASSRGGDYNEQFF. DNA of the CDR3: TGCGCCAGCAGTAGAGGGGGAGACTACAATGAGCAGTTCTTC. The chain is built from TRBV10-1 and TRBJ2-1; D perhaps matches TRBD1 (6 bases). The CDR3 consists of 14 residues. The V and J ends lost 5 bases and 3 bases respectively, with 11 bases between them. Germline V gene data show CDR1 as WNHNN and CDR2 as SYGVQD (reference sequence).

The chain employs TRBV6-1 and TRBJ1-2; no definite D call. V was clipped by 0 bases and J by 8 bases, with 10 bases between them. The germline gives CDR1 MNHNS, CDR2 SASEGT. The CDR3 has 13 amino acids. This chain's CDR3 is CASSEAERVGYTF. In DNA, the CDR3 is TGTGCCAGCAGTGAAGCGGAGAGGGTCGGCTACACCTTC.

V gene TRBV5-6 combines with J gene TRBJ1-1, with D hard to call. Germline lookup yields CDR1 SGHDT and CDR2 YYEEEE. The V and J ends lost 1 base and 1 base respectively, with 11 bases between them. The CDR3 contains 15 residues. CDR3 residues: CASSLPDYPNTEAFF. Written as DNA, the CDR3 is TGTGCCAGCAGCTTGCCAGATTATCCGAACACTGAAGCTTTCTTT.

The chain has TRBV30 and TRBJ1-1; 9 positions agree with TRBD1. In germline, CDR1 is GTSNPN, CDR2 SVGIG (reference sequence). The CDR3 runs to 13 residues. V shed 3 bases and J 3 bases; nucleotides not matched to a gene: 2. As DNA, the CDR3 is TGTGCCTGGAGGACAGGGGGGGACACTGAAGCTTTCTTT. Translating it yields CAWRTGGDTEAFF.

This sequence joins TRBV6-6 and TRBJ2-7; D possibly corresponds to TRBD1 (5 bases). This CDR3 is built from 12 residues. Germline V CDR1 and CDR2: MNHNY, SVGAGI (reference sequence). Trimming removed 5 bases at V and 3 bases at J, with 8 bases between. This CDR3 reads CASSPGIYEQYF. The DNA for the CDR3 is TGTGCCAGCAGTCCAGGGATCTACGAGCAGTACTTC.

V usage is TRBV9 and J usage is TRBJ1-4; the D is unclear. Trimming shortened V by 0 bases and J by 8 bases, and 14 bases separated the two germline ends. In germline, CDR1 is SGDLS, CDR2 YYNGEE. This CDR3 comprises 15 residues. The CDR3 is CASSVGLGSGEKLFF. DNA of the CDR3: TGTGCCAGCAGCGTAGGTCTGGGGTCGGGAGAAAAACTGTTTTTT.

The chain joins TRBV5-4 to TRBJ1-2, with D maybe TRBD1 (5 bases). V lost 2 bases to trimming and J lost 2 bases, with 10 bases between them. Germline lookup yields CDR1 SGHNT and CDR2 YYREEE (reference sequence). CDR3 length: 14 residues. CDR3 sequence (DNA): TGTGCCAGCAGCTTCGGTGGGGGGAACTATGGCTACACCTTC. Residues: CASSFGGGNYGYTF. Using reference TRBV5-4 and TRBJ1-2 for the parts outside the CDR3, the full variable domain is ETGVTQSPTHLIKTRGQQVTLRCSSQSGHNTVSWYQQALGQGPQFIFQYYREEENGRGNFPPRFSGLQFPNYSSELNVNALELDDSALYLCASSFGGGNYGYTFGSGTRLTVV.

The chain has TRBV4-1 and TRBJ2-5, with a tentative D call TRBD2 (6 bases). Trimming stripped 0 bases from V and 5 bases from J, with 13 bases between. The germline CDR1 and CDR2 sequences are MGHRA and YSYEKL. This CDR3 region has 15 residues. CDR3 coding DNA: TGCGCCAGCAGCCAAGAGGGGAGGACCCGGGAGACCCAGTACTTC. Its translation: CASSQEGRTRETQYF.

The chain carries TRBV9 and TRBJ2-7, with D possibly matching TRBD2 (6 bases). The V gene lost 0 bases and the J gene lost 3 bases, with 13 bases spanning the gap. The germline CDR1 and CDR2 sequences are SGDLS and YYNGEE. CDR3 size: 15 residues. CDR3: CASSVEAGQYYEQYF. The DNA for the CDR3 is TGTGCCAGCAGCGTAGAGGCGGGGCAGTACTACGAGCAGTACTTC.

The chain is built from TRBV7-2 and TRBJ1-1; D may be TRBD1 (6 bases). V was trimmed by 8 bases and J by 1 base, leaving 17 bases between them. CDR3 size: 15 residues. Germline-derived CDR1 and CDR2 are SGHTA and FQGNSA. Here the CDR3 DNA reads TGTGCCAGCGGTCGGGGGGGGGCGGAGAACACTGAAGCTTTCTTT. Encoded protein: CASGRGGAENTEAFF.

This clone was counted between two and nine times. The genes are TRBV19 and TRBJ1-5; a possible D gene is TRBD1 (6 bases). V lost 3 bases and J 0 bases, leaving 12 bases between the germline ends. Per germline, CDR1 LNHDA and CDR2 SQIVND (reference sequence). The CDR3 contains 16 residues. The CDR3 is CASSMGAAYSNQPQHF. The CDR3 DNA sequence: TGTGCCAGTAGTATGGGGGCAGCCTATAGCAATCAGCCCCAGCATTTT.

This clone has a single count. The V and J genes are TRBV5-1 and TRBJ1-1; no definite D call. The germline gives CDR1 SGHRS, CDR2 YFSETQ. The CDR3 has 17 residues. The V and J ends lost 0 bases and 0 bases respectively, with 15 bases between them. CDR3 region: CASSLVVRSTMNTEAFF. CDR3 in DNA: TGCGCCAGCAGCTTGGTTGTCCGTAGCACCATGAACACTGAAGCTTTCTTT.

The chain has TRBV5-1 and TRBJ2-1; 7 bases are shared with TRBD2. There are 17 residues in the CDR3. Per the germline V gene, CDR1 is SGHRS and CDR2 is YFSETQ. V shed 4 bases and J 0 bases; nucleotides not matched to a gene: 10. CDR3: CASSAAGERSSYNEQFF. CDR3 DNA sequence: TGCGCCAGCAGCGCTGCGGGGGAGAGAAGCTCCTACAATGAGCAGTTCTTC. Combining the CDR3 with reference TRBV5-1 and TRBJ2-1 gives the whole variable domain KAGVTQTPRYLIKTRGQQVTLSCSPISGHRSVSWYQQTPGQGLQFLFEYFSETQRNKGNFPGRFSGRQFSNSRSEMNVSTLELGDSALYLCASSAAGERSSYNEQFFGPGTRLTVL.

The rearrangement joins TRBV27 to TRBJ2-1; 8 bases agree with TRBD2. The V gene's germline CDR1 is MNHEY and CDR2 SMNVEV (reference sequence). The CDR3 is 16 residues long. V lost 5 bases and J lost 0; bases outside the gene matches: 6. The CDR3 coding sequence is TGTGCCAGCAGTCCCTTTAGCGGGGACTCCTACAATGAGCAGTTCTTC. It translates to CASSPFSGDSYNEQFF.

J is TRBJ2-1 and V is TRBV15; TRBD1 aligns across 7 bases. The trim removed 3 bases at V and 13 bases at J, leaving 9 bases unmatched. This CDR3 has 13 amino acids. From germline, CDR1 is LNHNV and CDR2 YYDKDF (reference sequence). CDR3 in DNA: TGTGCCACCAGCAGCGACCCGGGACAGATCCAGTTCTTC. It is translated as CATSSDPGQIQFF.

The rearrangement joins TRBV5-6 to TRBJ1-5; D uncertain. The germline CDR1 and CDR2 sequences are SGHDT and YYEEEE. The CDR3 covers 16 residues. The V gene lost 0 bases and the J gene lost 0 bases, with 10 bases spanning the gap. CDR3 DNA: TGTGCCAGCAGCTTGGGGGCAGGCCATAGCAATCAGCCCCAGCATTTT. This encodes CASSLGAGHSNQPQHF.

V gene TRBV5-4 combines with J gene TRBJ2-2, with TRBD2 matching 12 bases. The junction had 8 bases not matched to a gene; V was cut back by 4 bases and J by 4 bases. This CDR3 spans 17 amino acids. Per the germline V gene, CDR1 is SGHNT and CDR2 is YYREEE (reference sequence). As DNA, the CDR3 is TGTGCCAGCAGCATAGAATCTAGCGGGGGGGGCACCGGGGAGCTGTTTTTT. This codes for CASSIESSGGGTGELFF. The full variable domain, its missing parts supplied by reference TRBV5-4 and TRBJ2-2, is ETGVTQSPTHLIKTRGQQVTLRCSSQSGHNTVSWYQQALGQGPQFIFQYYREEENGRGNFPPRFSGLQFPNYSSELNVNALELDDSALYLCASSIESSGGGTGELFFGEGSRLTVL.

This clone came up a few times. At one end the junction does not follow the germline gene, possibly because of a read error. The rearrangement uses TRBV7-9 and TRBJ1-3, with D hard to call. This CDR3 is 15 amino acids long. Looked up from germline, CDR1 is SEHNR and CDR2 is FQNEAQ (reference sequence). The CDR3 DNA follows: TGTTCCAGCAGCCCCTCCTACCTTACTGGAAACACCATATATTTT. It is translated as CSSSPSYLTGNTIYF.

The rearrangement joins TRBV19 to TRBJ1-1, with D perhaps TRBD1 (6 bases). Trimming stripped 3 bases from V and 7 bases from J, with 15 bases between. Per germline, CDR1 LNHDA and CDR2 SQIVND (reference sequence). CDR3 length: 14 amino acids. In DNA, the CDR3 is TGTGCCAGTAGTATGGCCCTTCCCAGGGGTGAAGCTTTCTTT. The encoded protein is CASSMALPRGEAFF.

The rearrangement links TRBV9 to TRBJ2-3, with D possibly TRBD2 on 5 matching bases. The CDR3 runs to 12 residues. Trimming left V 7 bases short and J 5 bases short, with 11 bases between. Germline V gene sequence: CDR1 SGDLS, CDR2 YYNGEE. CDR3: CASSMGRDTQYF. CDR3 coding DNA: TGTGCCAGCTCTATGGGGAGAGATACGCAGTATTTT.

The CDR3 coding sequence is TGTGCCAGCAGCTTAGATCGCGACGAGCAGTACTTC. Its translation: CASSLDRDEQYF. The rearrangement joins TRBV11-3 to TRBJ2-7; unclear D gene. This CDR3 spans 12 amino acids. Germline values: CDR1 SGHNT, CDR2 YENEEA. V lost 0 bases, J lost 5 bases, and 5 bases lay in between.

Remarks on this clone: An end of the junction differs from the germline gene, which may be a read error. This CDR3 is also generated by other DNA sequences in the sample. The chain recombines TRBV7-9 with TRBJ1-2, with TRBD1 matching over 8 bases. The CDR3 loop spans 13 amino acids. Germline assignment: CDR1 SEHNR and CDR2 FQNEAQ (reference sequence). The CDR3 loop reads CSSSPQGDYGYTF. CDR3 in DNA: TGTTCCAGCAGCCCACAGGGGGACTATGGCTACACCTTC.

This clone was seen a few times. The V gene is TRBV5-1, the J gene TRBJ2-1; 11 bases fit TRBD1. Trimming cost V 3 bases and J 9 bases; bases outside gene matches: 11. The CDR3 is 16 amino acids. CDR1 and CDR2 from the germline V gene are SGHRS and YFSETQ. The DNA of the CDR3 is TGCGCCAGCAGCTATCCCAGGGACAGGGGGAATGGTGAGCAGTTCTTC. Residues: CASSYPRDRGNGEQFF.

Only a few counts were recorded for this clone. The rearrangement joins TRBV5-1 to TRBJ1-3, with D maybe TRBD1 (5 bases). V was trimmed by 4 bases and J by 0 bases, leaving 14 bases between them. CDR1 is SGHRS, CDR2 YFSETQ, per germline. The CDR3 consists of 16 residues. CDR3 nucleotides: TGCGCCAGCAGCCCCTTGGGCAGGGACTCTGGAAACACCATATATTTT. This codes for CASSPLGRDSGNTIYF.